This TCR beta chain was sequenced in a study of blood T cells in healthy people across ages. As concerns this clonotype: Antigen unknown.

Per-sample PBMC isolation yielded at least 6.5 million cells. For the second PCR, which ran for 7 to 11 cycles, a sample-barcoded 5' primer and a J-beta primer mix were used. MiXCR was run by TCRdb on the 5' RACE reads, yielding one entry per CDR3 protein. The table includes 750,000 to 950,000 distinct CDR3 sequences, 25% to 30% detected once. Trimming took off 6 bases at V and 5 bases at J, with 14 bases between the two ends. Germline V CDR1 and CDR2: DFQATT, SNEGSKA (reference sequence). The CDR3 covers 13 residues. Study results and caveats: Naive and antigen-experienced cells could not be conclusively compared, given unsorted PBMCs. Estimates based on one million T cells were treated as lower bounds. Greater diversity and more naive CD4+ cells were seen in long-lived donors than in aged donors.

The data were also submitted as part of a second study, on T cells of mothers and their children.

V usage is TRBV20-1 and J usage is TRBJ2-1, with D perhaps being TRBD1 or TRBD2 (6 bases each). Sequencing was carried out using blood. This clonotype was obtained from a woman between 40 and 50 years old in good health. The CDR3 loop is CSAGGARDNEQFF. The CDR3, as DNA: TGCAGTGCGGGGGGCGCAAGGGACAATGAGCAGTTCTTC.